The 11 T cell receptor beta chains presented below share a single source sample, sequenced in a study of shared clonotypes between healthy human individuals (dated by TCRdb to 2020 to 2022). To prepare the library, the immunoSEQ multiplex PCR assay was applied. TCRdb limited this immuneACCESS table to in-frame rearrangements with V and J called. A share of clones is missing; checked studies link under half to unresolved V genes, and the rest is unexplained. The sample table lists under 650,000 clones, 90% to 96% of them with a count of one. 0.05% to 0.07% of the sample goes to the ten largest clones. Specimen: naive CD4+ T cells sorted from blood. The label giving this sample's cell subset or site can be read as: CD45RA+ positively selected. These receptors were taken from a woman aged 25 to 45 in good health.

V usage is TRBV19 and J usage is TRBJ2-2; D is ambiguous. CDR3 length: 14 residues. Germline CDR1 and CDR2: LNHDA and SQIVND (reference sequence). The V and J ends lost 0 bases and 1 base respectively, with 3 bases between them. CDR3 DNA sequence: TGTGCCAGTAGTATAGACGTGAACACCGGGGAGCTGTTTTTT. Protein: CASSIDVNTGELFF.

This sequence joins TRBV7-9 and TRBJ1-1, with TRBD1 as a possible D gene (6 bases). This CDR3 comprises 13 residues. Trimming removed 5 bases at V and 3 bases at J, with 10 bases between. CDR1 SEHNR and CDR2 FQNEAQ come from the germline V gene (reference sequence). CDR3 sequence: CASSLGQYTEAFF. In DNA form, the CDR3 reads TGTGCCAGCAGCCTCGGACAGTACACTGAAGCTTTCTTT. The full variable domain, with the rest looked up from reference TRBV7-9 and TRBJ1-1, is DTGVSQNPRHKITKRGQNVTFRCDPISEHNRLYWYRQTLGQGPEFLTYFQNEAQLEKSRLLSDRFSAERPKGSFSTLEIQRTEQGDSAMYLCASSLGQYTEAFFGQGTRLTVV.

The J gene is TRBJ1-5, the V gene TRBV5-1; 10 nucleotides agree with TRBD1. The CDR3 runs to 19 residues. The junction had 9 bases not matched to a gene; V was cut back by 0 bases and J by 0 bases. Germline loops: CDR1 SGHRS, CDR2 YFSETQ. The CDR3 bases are TGCGCCAGCAGCTTGGTCCCCCGGGACAGGGGTTATAGCAATCAGCCCCAGCATTTT. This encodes CASSLVPRDRGYSNQPQHF.

CDR3 in amino acids: CASSEGLAGVPQYF. The CDR3 nucleotides read TGTGCCAGTAGTGAGGGACTAGCGGGAGTCCCGCAGTACTTC. The chain is built from TRBV19 and TRBJ2-7; 14 positions agree with TRBD2. Germline V gene data show CDR1 as LNHDA and CDR2 as SQIVND (reference sequence). CDR3 length: 14 residues. V shed 5 bases, J shed 9 bases, and the junction held 6 bases outside the gene matches. Complete variable domain (other parts from reference TRBV19 and TRBJ2-7): DGGITQSPKYLFRKEGQNVTLSCEQNLNHDAMYWYRQDPGQGLRLIYYSQIVNDFQKGDIAEGYSVSREKKESFPLTVTSAQKNPTAFYLCASSEGLAGVPQYFGPGTRLTVT.

The CDR3 DNA reads as TGCGCCAGCAGCTATCGGACAGGGAATGGCTACACCTTC. Encoded protein: CASSYRTGNGYTF. The chain recombines TRBV5-1 with TRBJ1-2; 8 bases line up with TRBD1. This CDR3 region has 13 residues. Germline V gene data show CDR1 as SGHRS and CDR2 as YFSETQ. Unmatched junction bases numbered 4, after V lost 3 bases and J lost 6 bases.

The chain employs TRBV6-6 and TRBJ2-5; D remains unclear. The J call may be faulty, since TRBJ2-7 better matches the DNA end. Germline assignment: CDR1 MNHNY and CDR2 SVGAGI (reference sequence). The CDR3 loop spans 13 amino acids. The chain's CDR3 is CASSYSSRYEQYF. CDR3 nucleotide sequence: TGTGCCAGCAGTTACTCGAGCAGATACGAGCAGTACTTC.

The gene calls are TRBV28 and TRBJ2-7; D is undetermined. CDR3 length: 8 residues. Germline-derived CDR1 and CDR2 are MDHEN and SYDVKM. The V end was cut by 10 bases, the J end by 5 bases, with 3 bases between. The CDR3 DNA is TGTGCCAAGGACGAGCAGTACTTC. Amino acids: CAKDEQYF.

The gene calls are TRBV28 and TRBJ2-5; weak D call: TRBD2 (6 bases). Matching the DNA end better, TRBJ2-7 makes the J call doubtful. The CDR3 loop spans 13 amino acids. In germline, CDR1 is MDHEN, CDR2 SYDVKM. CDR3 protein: CASSSGVPYEQYF. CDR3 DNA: TGTGCCAGCAGTTCGGGGGTCCCCTACGAGCAGTACTTC.

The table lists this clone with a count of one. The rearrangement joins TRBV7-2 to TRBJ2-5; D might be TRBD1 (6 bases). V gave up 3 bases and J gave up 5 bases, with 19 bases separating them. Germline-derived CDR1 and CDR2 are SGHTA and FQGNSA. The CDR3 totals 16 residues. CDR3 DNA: TGTGCCAGCAGCTTCACAGGGAGTTGGCCGGGGGAGACCCAGTACTTC. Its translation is CASSFTGSWPGETQYF. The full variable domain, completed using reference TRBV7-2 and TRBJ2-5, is GAGVSQSPSNKVTEKGKDVELRCDPISGHTALYWYRQSLGQGLEFLIYFQGNSAPDKSGLPSDRFSAERTGGSVSTLTIQRTQQEDSAVYLCASSFTGSWPGETQYFGPGTRLLVL.

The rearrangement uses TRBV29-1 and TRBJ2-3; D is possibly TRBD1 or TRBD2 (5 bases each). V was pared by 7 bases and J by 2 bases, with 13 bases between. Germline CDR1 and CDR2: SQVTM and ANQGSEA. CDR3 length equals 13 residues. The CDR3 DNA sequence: TGCAGCGCCCACGGGGCGAACACAGATACGCAGTATTTT. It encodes CSAHGANTDTQYF.

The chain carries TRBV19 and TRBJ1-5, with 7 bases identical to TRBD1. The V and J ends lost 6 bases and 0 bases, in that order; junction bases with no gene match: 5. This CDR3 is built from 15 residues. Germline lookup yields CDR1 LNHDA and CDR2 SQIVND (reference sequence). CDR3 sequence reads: CASSRDSNSNQPQHF. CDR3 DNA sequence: TGTGCCAGTAGCCGGGACAGCAATAGCAATCAGCCCCAGCATTTT.